The 26 T cell receptor beta chains reported below all come from one sample, sequenced in a study of multiple sclerosis patients with progressive multifocal leukoencephalopathy. The data were produced by immunoSEQ multiplex PCR, yet TCRdb's version contains in-frame clones alone and is incomplete. The table shows about 25,000 clones, with about 91% occurring only once. Time point specified: 12 to 13 months of natalizumab therapy. The sample here was PBMCs, taken from a patient treated with natalizumab. The receptors here all came from a man between 25 and 39 years old with multiple sclerosis.

In its sample, this clone was seen once. The rearrangement joins TRBV11-2 to TRBJ2-3, with D maybe TRBD2 (6 bases). Germline loops: CDR1 SGHAT, CDR2 FQNNGV. The CDR3 totals 15 residues. V lost 4 bases, J lost 0 bases, and 11 bases lay in between. CDR3 coding DNA: TGTGCCAGCAGCTCCGCGGGGTCTAGCACAGATACGCAGTATTTT. This encodes CASSSAGSSTDTQYF.

The chain combines TRBV19 with TRBJ1-5; 8 nucleotides line up with TRBD1. V was pared by 4 bases and J by 5 bases, with 13 bases of the junction left unmatched. CDR1 is LNHDA, CDR2 SQIVND, per germline (reference sequence). This CDR3 is 17 amino acids long. CDR3 amino acids: CASSTPGQGGDYQPQHF. In DNA form, the CDR3 reads TGTGCCAGTAGTACCCCCGGACAGGGTGGAGACTATCAGCCCCAGCATTTT.

About this clone itself: Within the sample, other DNA sequences also encode this same CDR3. This sequence joins TRBV30 and TRBJ1-2; D not certain. V was pared by 3 bases and J by 7 bases, with 18 bases between. This CDR3 is 14 amino acids long. Germline V CDR1 and CDR2: GTSNPN, SVGIG (reference sequence). CDR3 sequence: CAWSVQRSLSGYTF. The CDR3 bases are TGTGCCTGGAGCGTACAGCGATCCCTCTCTGGCTACACCTTC.

This clone was observed once. Here the CDR3 DNA reads TGTGCCAGTAGTCCGGACGAGCAGTACTTC. Protein sequence: CASSPDEQYF. The rearrangement links TRBV19 to TRBJ2-5; D is uncertain. The better agreement between TRBJ2-7 and the DNA end casts doubt on the J call. The CDR3 is made up of 10 amino acids. Per the germline V gene, CDR1 is LNHDA and CDR2 is SQIVND (reference sequence).

This clone was found once. V gene TRBV5-4 combines with J gene TRBJ2-1; possibly TRBD1 for D (6 bases). CDR1 and CDR2 (germline): SGHNT, YYREEE (reference sequence). The CDR3 consists of 15 residues. Deletions cut 3 bases from V and 4 bases from J, with 14 bases between. The CDR3, as DNA: TGTGCCAGCAGCTGGGGTACGGACAGTTACAATGAGCAGTTCTTC. It translates to CASSWGTDSYNEQFF.

The CDR3 is CASSNGQGARGYTF. DNA for the CDR3: TGTGCCAGCAGTAACGGACAGGGGGCGAGAGGCTACACCTTC. The rearrangement links TRBV6-4 to TRBJ1-2, with 11 nucleotides matching TRBD1. Germline CDR1 is MRHNA and CDR2 is SNTAGT. This CDR3 has 14 amino acids. After removal of 5 bases from V and 8 bases from J, the junction contained 7 bases not matched to a gene.

This chain links TRBV5-1 with TRBJ2-1; 7 bases are a match to TRBD1. This CDR3 has 13 residues. V was clipped by 4 bases and J by 5 bases; unmatched bases: 3. Germline lookup yields CDR1 SGHRS and CDR2 YFSETQ. The DNA for the CDR3 is TGCGCCAGCAGCCGACAGGGCCACAATGAGCAGTTCTTC. It encodes CASSRQGHNEQFF.

V gene TRBV7-9 combines with J gene TRBJ1-1; no reliable D call. CDR1 is SEHNR, CDR2 FQNEAQ, per germline (reference sequence). This CDR3 has 16 amino acids. V was clipped by 6 bases and J by 3 bases, with 20 bases between them. The CDR3 sequence is CASSYTELRGYTEAFF. Here the CDR3 DNA reads TGTGCCAGCAGTTATACGGAGCTGCGAGGGTACACTGAAGCTTTCTTT. Full variable domain (rest looked up from reference TRBV7-9 and TRBJ1-1): DTGVSQNPRHKITKRGQNVTFRCDPISEHNRLYWYRQTLGQGPEFLTYFQNEAQLEKSRLLSDRFSAERPKGSFSTLEIQRTEQGDSAMYLCASSYTELRGYTEAFFGQGTRLTVV.

Only a few counts were recorded for this clone. CDR3 loop: CASSNTEAFF. For the CDR3, the DNA is TGTGCCAGCAGTAACACTGAAGCTTTCTTT. The chain carries TRBV7-9 and TRBJ1-1; D call uncertain. CDR3 length: 10 residues. Germline V gives CDR1 SEHNR, CDR2 FQNEAQ (reference sequence). Trimming pared 6 bases from V and 2 bases from J, leaving 1 base between.

The genes are TRBV19 and TRBJ1-2; 8 nucleotides agree with TRBD1. Unmatched junction bases numbered 13, after V lost 1 base and J lost 3 bases. The CDR3 is 18 amino acids. Germline V CDR1 and CDR2: LNHDA, SQIVND (reference sequence). The CDR3 loop reads CASSIVPGQGRMDYGYTF. CDR3 coding DNA: TGTGCCAGTAGTATAGTACCCGGACAGGGTCGTATGGACTATGGCTACACCTTC.

The chain couples TRBV6-5 to TRBJ1-2; D possibly corresponds to TRBD1 (6 bases). V was cut by 5 bases and J by 3 bases, with 10 bases left in between. This CDR3 is built from 13 residues. Germline V gene sequence: CDR1 MNHEY, CDR2 SVGAGI. The CDR3 coding sequence is TGTGCCAGCAGTGCAGGGGTAGACTATGGCTACACCTTC. This codes for CASSAGVDYGYTF.

The chain carries TRBV7-9 and TRBJ2-6; 7 bases agree with TRBD1. This CDR3 has 15 residues. Germline V lookup: CDR1 SEHNR, CDR2 FQNEAQ (reference sequence). Unmatched junction bases numbered 6, after V lost 10 bases and J lost 0 bases. The CDR3 DNA is TGTGCCACACGACAGGGACACTCTGGGGCCAACGTCCTGACTTTC. Protein: CATRQGHSGANVLTF.

Only one count was recorded for this clone. The rearrangement links TRBV11-2 to TRBJ1-1; D is uncertain. From germline, CDR1 is SGHAT and CDR2 FQNNGV. V was pared by 5 bases and J by 1 base, with 8 bases between. The CDR3 is made up of 13 amino acids. The CDR3 DNA is TGTGCCAGCAGCAACTCACGGAACACTGAAGCTTTCTTT. Translation gives CASSNSRNTEAFF.

The J gene is TRBJ2-1, the V gene TRBV18; TRBD2 agrees at 10 bases. The CDR3 runs 19 residues. Germline values: CDR1 KGHSH, CDR2 LQKENI. Unmatched junction bases numbered 14, after V lost 3 bases and J lost 3 bases. The CDR3 loop is CASSPYKGLAGVDYNEQFF. The CDR3 nucleotides are TGTGCCAGCTCACCGTATAAGGGCCTAGCGGGAGTAGACTACAATGAGCAGTTCTTC.

J is TRBJ1-4 and V is TRBV6-5; 8 bases agree with TRBD1. The germline CDR1 and CDR2 sequences are MNHEY and SVGAGI. Trimming took 0 bases from V and 6 from J; bases not matched to a gene: 6. The CDR3 length is 16 residues. CDR3 protein: CASSYSYRGLHEKLFF. In DNA form, the CDR3 reads TGTGCCAGCAGTTACTCATACAGGGGGTTGCATGAAAAACTGTTTTTT.

This clone was seen more than once but under ten times. The chain has TRBV9 and TRBJ1-1; D not certain. Per germline, CDR1 SGDLS and CDR2 YYNGEE. This CDR3 is 17 amino acids long. Trimming stripped 3 bases from V and 1 base from J, with 19 bases between. For the CDR3, the DNA is TGTGCCAGCAGCGATCCTACGACACGGGAGGAGAACACTGAAGCTTTCTTT. Amino acids: CASSDPTTREENTEAFF.

This clone was counted only a few times. In nucleotides, the CDR3 is TGTGCCAGCAGTTACCTTACAGGGAACGAAGCTTTCTTT. This codes for CASSYLTGNEAFF. The chain links TRBV6-5 to TRBJ1-1; perhaps TRBD1 as D (6 bases). Trimming pared 2 bases from V and 8 bases from J, leaving 12 bases between. CDR3 length: 13 amino acids. The germline CDR1 and CDR2 sequences are MNHEY and SVGAGI.

The V and J genes are TRBV29-1 and TRBJ1-1; the D gene is possibly TRBD1 (5 bases). Germline CDR1 reads SQVTM; CDR2 reads ANQGSEA. This CDR3 contains 14 residues. The germline V and J ends were trimmed by 2 bases and 1 base, with 11 bases remaining between them. CDR3 coding DNA: TGCAGCGTTGAAAATTCAGGGTGGAACACTGAAGCTTTCTTT. It specifies CSVENSGWNTEAFF.

The chain couples TRBV4-3 to TRBJ1-1, with a possible D match to TRBD1 (6 bases). V lost 6 bases, J lost 5 bases, and 22 bases lay in between. The CDR3 runs 16 residues. The germline V gene encodes CDR1 LGHNA and CDR2 YSLEER. CDR3 DNA: TGCGCCAGCAGGCGGATCGGGGGGGCCGGGAAAACTGAAGCTTTCTTT. Amino acids: CASRRIGGAGKTEAFF.

The J gene is TRBJ2-7, the V gene TRBV25-1, with TRBD2 matching 9 bases. This CDR3 region has 13 residues. Germline CDR1 MGHDK, CDR2 SYGVNS. V lost 6 bases and J lost 5; bases outside the gene matches: 5. CDR3 nucleotides: TGTGCCAGCAGGGTGTTAGCGGGAGACGAGCAGTACTTC. Translated, it gives CASRVLAGDEQYF.

This clone was counted a single time. This chain joins TRBV13 and TRBJ1-4; 10 nucleotides line up with TRBD1. There are 18 residues in the CDR3. Per the germline V gene, CDR1 is PRHDT and CDR2 is FYEKMQ (reference sequence). Germline trimming cut 0 bases from V and 2 bases from J; bases unmatched to any gene: 6. The CDR3 nucleotides are TGTGCCAGCAGCTTAGGCCGGACAGGGGGAGTGACTAATGAAAAACTGTTTTTT. It encodes CASSLGRTGGVTNEKLFF. The whole variable domain, remainder taken from reference TRBV13 and TRBJ1-4, is AAGVIQSPRHLIKEKRETATLKCYPIPRHDTVYWYQQGPGQDPQFLISFYEKMQSDKGSIPDRFSAQQFSDYHSELNMSSLELGDSALYFCASSLGRTGGVTNEKLFFGSGTQLSVL.

A word on this clone: The same CDR3 can be traced to other DNA sequences in this sample. This chain joins TRBV30 and TRBJ2-5, with 9 bases matching TRBD1. V gave up 4 bases and J gave up 7 bases; unmatched junction bases: 10. The germline CDR1 and CDR2 sequences are GTSNPN and SVGIG (reference sequence). CDR3 length: 14 amino acids. CDR3: CAWTTGGGGATQYF. Here the CDR3 DNA reads TGTGCCTGGACCACAGGGGGCGGAGGAGCGACCCAGTACTTC.

The chain links TRBV6-1 to TRBJ2-3; D gene uncertain. The CDR3 extends over 13 amino acids. Germline-derived CDR1 and CDR2 are MNHNS and SASEGT. V shed 5 bases and J shed 5 bases, with 11 bases lying between them. The CDR3 loop is CASSSRVLDTQYF. The CDR3 DNA is TGTGCCAGCAGTTCCCGGGTCTTAGATACGCAGTATTTT.

The chain recombines TRBV4-3 with TRBJ2-1, with D unclear. Germline V CDR1 and CDR2: LGHNA, YSLEER. The CDR3 is 12 amino acids. Trimming shortened V by 4 bases and J by 7 bases, and 8 bases separated the two germline ends. Here the CDR3 DNA reads TGCGCCAGCAGCCTCGTTGGTAATGAGCAGTTCTTC. Protein: CASSLVGNEQFF.

The rearrangement links TRBV29-1 to TRBJ2-6; D is perhaps TRBD2 (5 bases). Germline V gives CDR1 SQVTM, CDR2 ANQGSEA. The CDR3 consists of 16 residues. Deletions cut 4 bases from V and 4 bases from J, with 17 bases between. CDR3 coding DNA: TGCAGCGTTGTGGGGAGCTACGGGGTGGGGGCCAACGTCCTGACTTTC. Its translation is CSVVGSYGVGANVLTF. Based on the CDR3 plus reference TRBV29-1 and TRBJ2-6, the full variable domain is SAVISQKPSRDICQRGTSLTIQCQVDSQVTMMFWYRQQPGQSLTLIATANQGSEATYESGFVIDKFPISRPNLTFSTLTVSNMSPEDSSIYLCSVVGSYGVGANVLTFGAGSRLTVL.

The rearrangement links TRBV4-2 to TRBJ2-7; the D gene is possibly TRBD2 (5 bases). This CDR3 contains 14 residues. CDR1 and CDR2 from the germline V gene are LGHNA and YNFKEQ. Trimming stripped 4 bases from V and 3 bases from J, with 13 bases between. The CDR3 spells CASSRTYDYYEQYF. In DNA, the CDR3 is TGTGCCAGCAGCCGGACCTACGACTACTACGAGCAGTACTTC.